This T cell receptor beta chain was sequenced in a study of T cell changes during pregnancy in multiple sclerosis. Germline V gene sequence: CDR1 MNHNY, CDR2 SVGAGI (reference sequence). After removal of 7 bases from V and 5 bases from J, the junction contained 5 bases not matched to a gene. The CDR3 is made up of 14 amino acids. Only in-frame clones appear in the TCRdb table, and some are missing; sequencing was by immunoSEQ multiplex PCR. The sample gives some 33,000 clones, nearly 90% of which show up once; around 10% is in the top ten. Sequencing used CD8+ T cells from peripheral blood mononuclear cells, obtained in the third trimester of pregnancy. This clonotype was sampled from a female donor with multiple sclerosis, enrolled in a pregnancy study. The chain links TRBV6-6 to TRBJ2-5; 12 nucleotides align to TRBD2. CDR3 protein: CASTSGGALETQYF. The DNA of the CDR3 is TGTGCCAGCACTAGCGGGGGGGCCCTTGAGACCCAGTACTTC.